One and the same sample provided the 32 T cell receptor beta chains below, sequenced in a study of vaccination and CD4 T cells after COVID-19. These receptors' targets are unknown. Treatment reported: approximately 10-day PBMC culture with coronavirus spike peptide pools or control peptides (ViraFEST assay). The Oncomine TCR Beta short-read assay generated sequence data from the DNA of cultured CD4+ T cells. Each CDR3 protein is one row after TCRdb ran MiXCR on the PCR reads. The data show around 19,000 distinct CDR3 sequences, almost 50% seen once. Sequencing used CD4+ T cells from blood, cultured in vitro. The source of these receptors is a human donor who had recovered from COVID-19.

This clonotype was detected a few times. V usage is TRBV6-1 and J usage is TRBJ1-6; 8 bases are a match to TRBD1. The germline V gene has CDR1 MNHNS and CDR2 SASEGT. V trimming: 5 bases; J trimming: 0 bases; junction bases outside the gene matches: 3. The CDR3 totals 16 residues. Written as DNA, the CDR3 is TGTGCCAGCAGTACGGGACAGGACTCCTATAATTCACCCCTCCACTTT. Translating gives CASSTGQDSYNSPLHF.

The CDR3: CASSDGDRGWTGELFF. The CDR3 bases are TGCGCCAGCAGTGACGGAGACAGGGGGTGGACCGGGGAGCTGTTTTTT. The chain joins TRBV10-1 to TRBJ2-2, with 9 bases identical to TRBD1. Unmatched junction bases numbered 7, after V lost 3 bases and J lost 5 bases. The germline V gene has CDR1 WNHNN and CDR2 SYGVQD (reference sequence). The CDR3 totals 16 residues.

This clonotype was counted only a few times. V is TRBV20-1 and J is TRBJ2-5, with 8 bases that match TRBD2. Germline-derived CDR1 and CDR2 are DFQATT and SNEGSKA (reference sequence). V lost 0 bases, J lost 3 bases, and 18 bases stayed unmatched. There are 19 residues in the CDR3. Written as DNA, the CDR3 is TGCAGTGCTAGAGATATAGGTCGGATGGGGACTAGGATGGAAGAGACCCAGTACTTC. Its protein product is CSARDIGRMGTRMEETQYF.

The chain recombines TRBV5-1 with TRBJ1-3, with D uncertain. The CDR3 sequence is 12 residues long. In germline, CDR1 is SGHRS, CDR2 YFSETQ. The germline V and J ends were trimmed by 4 bases and 8 bases, with 10 bases remaining between them. Here the CDR3 reads CASSLGRDTIYF. The DNA of the CDR3 is TGCGCCAGCAGCCTGGGCCGGGACACCATATATTTT.

This clonotype was observed a few times. The J gene is TRBJ1-1, the V gene TRBV27; 7 bases map to TRBD1. The trim removed 4 bases at V and 0 bases at J, leaving 11 bases unmatched. CDR3 length equals 17 residues. Germline V gene data show CDR1 as MNHEY and CDR2 as SMNVEV (reference sequence). In DNA form, the CDR3 reads TGTGCCAGCAGTTCCCAGACAGGGAGGGGCGTGAACACTGAAGCTTTCTTT. Its translation is CASSSQTGRGVNTEAFF.

The chain combines TRBV25-1 with TRBJ1-2, with D possibly TRBD1 on 5 matching bases. Germline values: CDR1 MGHDK, CDR2 SYGVNS. V lost 5 bases to trimming and J lost 1 base, with 11 bases between them. The CDR3 runs to 14 residues. The CDR3, as DNA: TGTGCCAGCAGTCGTACGGGGGATAACTATGGCTACACCTTC. Translation: CASSRTGDNYGYTF.

A single count supports this clonotype. The chain is built from TRBV6-2 or TRBV6-3 and TRBJ1-2; D remains unclear. The CDR3 extends over 16 amino acids. CDR1 is MNHEY and CDR2 is SVGEGT in the germline V gene. V lost 1 base, J lost 0 bases, and 12 bases lay in between. CDR3 nucleotide sequence: TGTGCCAGCAGTTACTACGGGCGTAGGTCTAACTATGGCTACACCTTC. This codes for CASSYYGRRSNYGYTF.

V is TRBV20-1 and J is TRBJ2-3; the D is unclear. V gave up 0 bases and J gave up 4 bases, with 14 bases separating them. The CDR3 is made up of 15 amino acids. Germline CDR1 reads DFQATT; CDR2 reads SNEGSKA (reference sequence). CDR3 loop: CSARDLRKGADTQYF. The CDR3 DNA follows: TGCAGTGCTAGAGATCTCCGCAAAGGCGCAGATACGCAGTATTTT.

This clonotype was counted between two and nine times. CDR3 nucleotide sequence: TGTGCCAGTACTAGGACAGGGGGCAGGGAGACCCAGTACTTC. Translated, it gives CASTRTGGRETQYF. The rearrangement joins TRBV19 to TRBJ2-5; 11 bases align to TRBD1. The CDR3 is 14 amino acids. V gave up 7 bases and J gave up 5 bases; unmatched junction bases: 6. Germline values: CDR1 LNHDA, CDR2 SQIVND (reference sequence). The whole variable domain, filled in from reference TRBV19 and TRBJ2-5, reads DGGITQSPKYLFRKEGQNVTLSCEQNLNHDAMYWYRQDPGQGLRLIYYSQIVNDFQKGDIAEGYSVSREKKESFPLTVTSAQKNPTAFYLCASTRTGGRETQYFGPGTRLLVL.

DNA of the CDR3: TGCAGCGCGTCTATCTTGAACACCGGGGAGCTGTTTTTT. Protein: CSASILNTGELFF. The chain recombines TRBV29-1 with TRBJ2-2; D remains ambiguous. Germline loops: CDR1 SQVTM, CDR2 ANQGSEA. Trimming took 7 bases from V and 1 from J, leaving 10 bases between them. The CDR3 length is 13 residues.

This clonotype was recorded a few times. The V call is TRBV20-1, the J call TRBJ2-3; D gene unclear. This CDR3 contains 11 residues. Between the trimmed V and J ends, which lost 6 bases and 6 bases, there was a span of 10 bases. The germline gives CDR1 DFQATT, CDR2 SNEGSKA (reference sequence). This CDR3 is CSAPQSDTQYF. DNA for the CDR3: TGCAGTGCCCCCCAGAGTGATACGCAGTATTTT.

The chain links TRBV20-1 to TRBJ1-4; tentatively, D is TRBD1 (5 bases). Trimming cost V 5 bases and J 3 bases, with 16 bases left between them. The length of the CDR3 is 15 residues. Germline CDR1 is DFQATT and CDR2 is SNEGSKA (reference sequence). The CDR3 nucleotides are TGCAGTGCTGGGTATACGGGGCGGGCTAATGAAAAACTGTTTTTT. This encodes CSAGYTGRANEKLFF.

This clonotype has only a few counts. The chain is built from TRBV7-2 and TRBJ2-6; D is unresolved. The V end was cut by 2 bases, the J end by 5 bases, with 4 bases between. CDR3 length: 13 residues. Germline values: CDR1 SGHTA, CDR2 FQGNSA. The CDR3 nucleotides are TGTGCCAGCAGCTTAAACTGGGCCAACGTCCTGACTTTC. This sequence encodes CASSLNWANVLTF.

A few counts support this clonotype. This chain uses TRBV28 with TRBJ2-1; 13 bases map to TRBD2. V lost 9 bases to trimming and J lost 10 bases; unmatched junction nucleotides: 6. This CDR3 contains 13 residues. Germline V gene lookup returns CDR1 MDHEN and CDR2 SYDVKM. The CDR3 DNA reads TGTGCCAGTACGACTAGCGGGAGGTCCGAGCAGTTCTTC. Protein product: CASTTSGRSEQFF.

In this sample, this clonotype turned up a few times. The chain has TRBV7-2 and TRBJ1-2, with D possibly being TRBD1 (6 bases). CDR1 and CDR2 (germline): SGHTA, FQGNSA. This CDR3 has 15 residues. Trimming left V 1 base short and J 4 bases short, with 13 bases between. In DNA form, the CDR3 reads TGTGCCAGCAGCTTAGATACAGGGATGGTCTATGGCTACACCTTC. It codes for CASSLDTGMVYGYTF. Full variable domain (missing parts from reference TRBV7-2 and TRBJ1-2): GAGVSQSPSNKVTEKGKDVELRCDPISGHTALYWYRQSLGQGLEFLIYFQGNSAPDKSGLPSDRFSAERTGGSVSTLTIQRTQQEDSAVYLCASSLDTGMVYGYTFGSGTRLTVV.

V usage is TRBV2 and J usage is TRBJ1-4, with no clear D. In germline, CDR1 is SNHLY, CDR2 FYNNEI. Trimming cost V 4 bases and J 7 bases, with 4 bases left between them. The CDR3 loop spans 11 amino acids. Written as DNA, the CDR3 is TGTGCCAGCAGTGCCCTTGAAAAACTGTTTTTT. This sequence encodes CASSALEKLFF.

The chain employs TRBV20-1 and TRBJ1-1; D not resolved. CDR1 is DFQATT, CDR2 SNEGSKA, per germline (reference sequence). CDR3 length equals 14 residues. Trimming cost V 2 bases and J 2 bases, with 12 bases left between them. The CDR3 loop reads CSARRTAANTEAFF. The CDR3 nucleotides are TGCAGTGCTAGACGGACCGCCGCCAACACTGAAGCTTTCTTT.

The rearrangement uses TRBV7-2 and TRBJ2-1; TRBD2 matches 9 bases. The V segment lost 1 base and the J segment 8 bases; nucleotides outside the gene matches: 6. CDR3 length: 15 residues. In germline, CDR1 is SGHTA, CDR2 FQGNSA. CDR3 coding DNA: TGTGCCAGCAGCTTAGATGTTGGGACTAGCTATGAGCAGTTCTTC. Its protein is CASSLDVGTSYEQFF.

J is TRBJ1-1 and V is TRBV19; no clear D gene. The CDR3 length is 14 residues. CDR1 and CDR2 (germline): LNHDA, SQIVND (reference sequence). Trimming removed 1 base at V and 6 bases at J, with 12 bases between. CDR3: CASSIGGVGAEAFF. CDR3 bases: TGTGCCAGTAGTATAGGAGGAGTTGGCGCTGAAGCTTTCTTT.

This clonotype was detected a few times. V is TRBV7-3 and J is TRBJ2-1; TRBD1 matches 10 bases. V gave up 3 bases and J gave up 6 bases; unmatched junction bases: 5. Germline values: CDR1 SGHTA, CDR2 FQGTGA. The CDR3 is made up of 15 amino acids. CDR3 in amino acids: CASSLGWDRGNEQFF. Here the CDR3 DNA reads TGTGCCAGCAGCTTGGGTTGGGACAGGGGCAATGAGCAGTTCTTC.

V is TRBV30 and J is TRBJ1-3; D is unclear. The germline V gene encodes CDR1 GTSNPN and CDR2 SVGIG (reference sequence). Trimming removed 0 bases at V and 6 bases at J, with 9 bases between. CDR3 length equals 13 residues. The CDR3: CAWSVGMENTIYF. For the CDR3, the DNA is TGTGCCTGGAGTGTAGGGATGGAAAACACCATATATTTT.

This chain connects TRBV7-2 to TRBJ2-1, with D possibly TRBD2 on 6 matching bases. CDR1 and CDR2 (germline): SGHTA, FQGNSA. This CDR3 spans 15 amino acids. V lost 3 bases to trimming and J lost 3 bases, with 12 bases between them. The CDR3 coding sequence is TGTGCCAGCAGCTTTTCCTCCGGGAGCTACAATGAGCAGTTCTTC. Translating gives CASSFSSGSYNEQFF.

The chain carries TRBV21-1 and TRBJ1-5; the table's D call, TRBD1, was not checked against the DNA. TRBV21-1 counts as a pseudogene. The CDR3 has 15 residues. This CDR3 reads CASSKGTGRNQPQHF. In DNA form, the CDR3 reads TGTGCCAGCAGCAAGGGGACAGGGCGCAATCAGCCCCAGCATTTT.

In this sample, this clonotype turned up a few times. The V call is TRBV6-1, the J call TRBJ2-7; D perhaps matches TRBD1 (6 bases). Germline lookup yields CDR1 MNHNS and CDR2 SASEGT. V was pared by 5 bases and J by 4 bases, with 12 bases between. This CDR3 has 13 residues. CDR3 coding DNA: TGTGCCAGCAGTCAGGGACATCCATACGAGCAGTACTTC. It is translated as CASSQGHPYEQYF.

The chain is built from TRBV12-3 or TRBV12-4 and TRBJ2-7, with 7 bases fitting TRBD1. The J segment lost 1 base and the V segment lost 8 bases, leaving 5 bases of the junction unmatched. The CDR3 spans 13 residues. In DNA form, the CDR3 reads TGTGCCAGCTTGGGGACAGAATCCTACGAGCAGTACTTC. It codes for CASLGTESYEQYF.

J is TRBJ2-2 and V is TRBV27, with D possibly TRBD2 on 5 matching bases. Trimming took off 3 bases at V and 3 bases at J, with 8 bases between the two ends. CDR3 length: 14 residues. Per the germline V gene, CDR1 is MNHEY and CDR2 is SMNVEV (reference sequence). The CDR3 DNA follows: TGTGCCAGCAGTTTCGGAGGTTACACCGGGGAGCTGTTTTTT. Its protein product is CASSFGGYTGELFF.

The chain links TRBV10-1 to TRBJ1-1; 8 positions agree with TRBD1. CDR1 WNHNN and CDR2 SYGVQD come from the germline V gene (reference sequence). The CDR3 is 13 amino acids. The V segment lost 4 bases and the J segment 3 bases; nucleotides outside the gene matches: 1. DNA for the CDR3: TGCGCCAGCAGTGCAGGGGGCTACACTGAAGCTTTCTTT. Translation gives CASSAGGYTEAFF.

The chain links TRBV19 to TRBJ2-1; 15 nucleotides agree with TRBD2. The CDR3 extends over 18 amino acids. Per the germline V gene, CDR1 is LNHDA and CDR2 is SQIVND (reference sequence). Trimming at V came to 3 bases and at J to 0 bases, leaving 3 bases not matched to a gene. The DNA for the CDR3 is TGTGCCAGTAGTATCGGACTAGCGGGAGGGAGCTCCTACAATGAGCAGTTCTTC. As protein: CASSIGLAGGSSYNEQFF.

This chain connects TRBV12-3 or TRBV12-4 to TRBJ1-5; 8 bases match TRBD1. The length of the CDR3 is 14 residues. With 2 bases clipped from V and 5 bases from J, the junction kept 2 bases outside the gene matches. The CDR3 region has the DNA TGTGCCAGCAGTTTAACAGGGGGGCATCAGCCCCAGCATTTT. It specifies CASSLTGGHQPQHF.

Only a few counts were recorded for this clonotype. The chain employs TRBV19 and TRBJ1-1; D call uncertain. CDR1 and CDR2 (germline): LNHDA, SQIVND (reference sequence). The CDR3 has 13 amino acids. V lost 8 bases and J 1 base, leaving 11 bases between the germline ends. CDR3 sequence reads: CASSSRPNTEAFF. Here the CDR3 DNA reads TGTGCCAGTTCCAGCAGACCGAACACTGAAGCTTTCTTT.

The chain recombines TRBV2 with TRBJ1-1, with a possible D match to TRBD1 (6 bases). The germline V gene encodes CDR1 SNHLY and CDR2 FYNNEI. Trimming left V 2 bases short and J 0 bases short, with 19 bases between. CDR3 length: 18 residues. The CDR3 loop is CASSEWGAGVTMNTEAFF. In nucleotides, the CDR3 is TGTGCCAGCAGTGAATGGGGGGCAGGGGTCACTATGAACACTGAAGCTTTCTTT.

This clonotype was detected a few times. The gene calls are TRBV2 and TRBJ1-5; D remains unclear. CDR1 and CDR2 from the germline V gene are SNHLY and FYNNEI. This CDR3 has 14 amino acids. V was shortened by 11 bases and J by 3 bases, with 17 bases between the two germline ends. The CDR3 here is CAARANRDNQPQHF. The CDR3 DNA reads TGTGCCGCCCGGGCCAACCGAGACAATCAGCCCCAGCATTTT.